One sample yielded the 11 T cell receptor beta chains listed below, sequenced in a study of Tregs in tolerant kidney transplant recipients. Profiling relied on immunoSEQ multiplex PCR, and the TCRdb table lists in-frame clones only, not all of them. The sample lists some 88,000 clones, roughly nine tenths occurring once. The material sequenced was CD8+ T cells from blood. The receptors were gathered from a human donor in good health.

This chain uses TRBV15 with TRBJ2-1; TRBD2 matches at 7 bases. CDR1 and CDR2 (germline): LNHNV, YYDKDF (reference sequence). The CDR3 extends over 16 amino acids. Trimming took 5 bases from V and 0 from J; bases not matched to a gene: 7. CDR3 DNA sequence: TGTGCCACCAGCTCACTACTAGCGACCTCCTACAATGAGCAGTTCTTC. Translating it yields CATSSLLATSYNEQFF.

The chain recombines TRBV4-2 with TRBJ2-7; 9 bases line up with TRBD2. The ends lost 4 bases at V and 6 bases at J; junction bases unmatched: 16. Germline V gene sequence: CDR1 LGHNA, CDR2 YNFKEQ. The CDR3 covers 17 residues. The CDR3 DNA reads TGTGCCAGCAGCCCTTACGGGTGTAAGCGGGAGGCGGGCGAGCAGTACTTC. This translates into CASSPYGCKREAGEQYF.

This sequence joins TRBV5-6 and TRBJ1-3, with D hard to call. The germline gives CDR1 SGHDT, CDR2 YYEEEE. V lost 1 base and J 0 bases, leaving 8 bases between the germline ends. There are 15 residues in the CDR3. CDR3 in amino acids: CASSLPPNSGNTIYF. The CDR3 DNA reads TGTGCCAGCAGCTTGCCCCCAAACTCTGGAAACACCATATATTTT.

This chain connects TRBV4-1 to TRBJ2-1; the D gene could be TRBD1 or TRBD2 (5 bases each). Trimming pared 4 bases from V and 8 bases from J, leaving 15 bases between. The CDR3 extends over 14 amino acids. Germline-derived CDR1 and CDR2 are MGHRA and YSYEKL. The CDR3 DNA sequence: TGCGCCAGCAGCCCCCGGACGGGACCGGATGAGCAGTTCTTC. Translating gives CASSPRTGPDEQFF.

The rearrangement joins TRBV27 to TRBJ2-6, with 7 bases lining up with TRBD2. Germline V gene data show CDR1 as MNHEY and CDR2 as SMNVEV (reference sequence). Trimming at V came to 6 bases and at J to 0 bases, leaving 11 bases not matched to a gene. CDR3 size: 18 residues. The CDR3 DNA reads TGTGCCAGCAGCCGGTGGGAGGGCCCAACCTCTGGGGCCAACGTCCTGACTTTC. Residues: CASSRWEGPTSGANVLTF.

This chain links TRBV7-8 with TRBJ1-6; TRBD1 matches 11 bases. Trimming removed 1 base from V and 9 bases from J; junction bases left unmatched: 8. The CDR3 spans 17 residues. The V gene's germline CDR1 is SGHVS and CDR2 FQNEAQ. The CDR3 spells CASSLGGTGTGGSPLHF. The CDR3 nucleotides read TGTGCCAGCAGCTTAGGGGGTACCGGGACAGGGGGTTCACCCCTCCACTTT.

The rearrangement links TRBV27 to TRBJ2-3, with D hard to call. Germline lookup yields CDR1 MNHEY and CDR2 SMNVEV (reference sequence). The CDR3 length is 15 residues. Between the trimmed V and J ends, which lost 4 bases and 1 base, there was a span of 12 bases. CDR3 amino acids: CASSSLEWGTDTQYF. For the CDR3, the DNA is TGTGCCAGCAGTTCCCTGGAATGGGGCACAGATACGCAGTATTTT.

The rearrangement uses TRBV11-1 and TRBJ2-1, with 13 bases lining up with TRBD2. Germline CDR1 is SGHAT and CDR2 is FQDESV (reference sequence). J gave up 8 bases and V 5 bases, and 15 bases lay outside the gene matches. The length of the CDR3 is 18 residues. The CDR3 region is CASSTTAGLAGTSDEQFF. For the CDR3, the DNA is TGTGCCAGCAGCACCACCGCGGGACTAGCGGGAACATCAGATGAGCAGTTCTTC. The complete variable domain, with remaining parts taken from reference TRBV11-1 and TRBJ2-1, reads EAEVAQSPRYKITEKSQAVAFWCDPISGHATLYWYRQILGQGPELLVQFQDESVVDDSQLPKDRFSAERLKGVDSTLKIQPAELGDSAMYLCASSTTAGLAGTSDEQFFGPGTRLTVL.

V and J are TRBV6-1 and TRBJ2-1; D is ambiguous. Germline V gene data show CDR1 as MNHNS and CDR2 as SASEGT. CDR3 size: 15 residues. V was pared by 2 bases and J by 5 bases, with 13 bases between. The CDR3: CASSETWAVDNEQFF. The DNA for the CDR3 is TGTGCCAGCAGTGAAACGTGGGCGGTGGACAATGAGCAGTTCTTC.

Comments on this clone: The sample contains more than one DNA sequence encoding this CDR3. The gene calls are TRBV27 and TRBJ1-1; possibly TRBD1 for D (5 bases). This CDR3 contains 13 residues. Per germline, CDR1 MNHEY and CDR2 SMNVEV (reference sequence). Trimming stripped 3 bases from V and 1 base from J, with 6 bases between. CDR3 sequence reads: CASSLGQNTEAFF. The CDR3, as DNA: TGTGCCAGCAGTTTGGGGCAGAACACTGAAGCTTTCTTT.

This rearrangement joins TRBV4-1 to TRBJ2-1; D is possibly TRBD1 (6 bases). The ends were cut back, 0 bases at V and 5 bases at J, with 8 bases in the middle. The length of the CDR3 is 14 residues. Germline V CDR1 and CDR2: MGHRA, YSYEKL. The CDR3 reads CASSQEDRNNEQFF. The CDR3 nucleotides are TGCGCCAGCAGCCAAGAGGACAGAAACAATGAGCAGTTCTTC.